The next 24 T cell receptor beta chains were all read from a single sample in a study of T cell responses to AZD1222 COVID-19 vaccine. Assay used: immunoSEQ multiplex PCR; TCRdb lists only in-frame clones, some missing. The sample has some 100,000 clones, about nine tenths seen once. Sequenced material: peripheral blood, taken on day 0 of AZD1222 vaccination. The receptors stem from an adult in good health.

The chain couples TRBV3-1 (or the pseudogene TRBV3-2) to TRBJ2-5; D ambiguous. The V end lost 1 base, the J end lost 7 bases, and 13 bases lay between the germline ends. The germline V gene has CDR1 LGHDT and CDR2 YNNKEL (reference sequence). CDR3 length: 14 amino acids. The DNA of the CDR3 is TGTGCCAGCAGCCAAGTCTGGGATAGTTTGACCCAGTACTTC. Protein product: CASSQVWDSLTQYF.

V usage is TRBV30 and J usage is TRBJ1-6; TRBD1 matches at 7 bases. V trimming: 2 bases; J trimming: 5 bases; junction bases outside the gene matches: 3. CDR1 is GTSNPN, CDR2 SVGIG, per germline (reference sequence). This CDR3 spans 14 amino acids. The CDR3 bases are TGTGCCTGGAGTCGACAGGGAAATAATTCACCCCTCCACTTT. Amino acids: CAWSRQGNNSPLHF.

V and J are TRBV7-2 and TRBJ1-3, with D perhaps matching TRBD1 (5 bases). This CDR3 region has 16 residues. Trimming took 1 base from V and 1 from J, leaving 11 bases between them. The germline V gene has CDR1 SGHTA and CDR2 FQGNSA. CDR3 amino acids: CASSLEGPGSGNTIYF. CDR3 bases: TGTGCCAGCAGCTTAGAAGGTCCAGGGTCTGGAAACACCATATATTTT.

The chain joins TRBV9 to TRBJ2-7; D is possibly TRBD2 (5 bases). Germline loops: CDR1 SGDLS, CDR2 YYNGEE. Trimming took 4 bases from V and 0 from J, leaving 8 bases between them. This CDR3 region has 13 residues. CDR3 region: CASSTGNSYEQYF. The CDR3 coding sequence is TGTGCCAGCAGCACGGGAAACTCCTACGAGCAGTACTTC.

The V and J genes are TRBV4-3 and TRBJ2-1; no firm D call. Germline V gene sequence: CDR1 LGHNA, CDR2 YSLEER. Trimming removed 0 bases at V and 10 bases at J, with 10 bases between. The CDR3 length is 13 residues. The DNA of the CDR3 is TGCGCCAGCAGCCAAGATCACGGGCGGGAGCAGTTCTTC. It specifies CASSQDHGREQFF.

The chain combines TRBV6-2 or TRBV6-3 with TRBJ2-7; 14 positions agree with TRBD2. After removal of 6 bases from V and 7 bases from J, the junction contained 2 bases not matched to a gene. This CDR3 comprises 13 residues. The V gene's germline CDR1 is MNHEY and CDR2 SVGEGT. Written as DNA, the CDR3 is TGTGCCAGCAGCGGACTAGCGGGAGGAGAGCAGTACTTC. It is translated as CASSGLAGGEQYF.

As to this clone: The same CDR3 can be traced to other DNA sequences in this sample. The chain joins TRBV27 to TRBJ2-7; TRBD2 matches at 8 bases. The germline V gene encodes CDR1 MNHEY and CDR2 SMNVEV (reference sequence). Losses at the gene ends were 6 bases for V and 1 base for J; bases not matched to a gene: 2. The CDR3 totals 13 residues. The DNA of the CDR3 is TGTGCCAGCAGAAGACTAGCGTCCTACGAGCAGTACTTC. Its translation: CASRRLASYEQYF.

The chain is built from TRBV19 and TRBJ2-1; 8 positions agree with TRBD2. Germline CDR1 LNHDA, CDR2 SQIVND (reference sequence). J gave up 2 bases and V 10 bases, and 7 bases lay outside the gene matches. The CDR3 totals 14 residues. Here the CDR3 reads CATYSGITYNEQFF. Here the CDR3 DNA reads TGTGCCACCTATAGCGGGATTACCTACAATGAGCAGTTCTTC.

The chain uses TRBV28 and TRBJ2-5; no clear D gene. Trimming stripped 7 bases from V and 1 base from J, with 13 bases between. From germline, CDR1 is MDHEN and CDR2 SYDVKM. CDR3 size: 14 residues. CDR3 coding DNA: TGTGCCAGCACCCCGTCGGGCAGCCAAGAGACCCAGTACTTC. This sequence encodes CASTPSGSQETQYF.

This sequence joins TRBV3-1 (or the pseudogene TRBV3-2) and TRBJ1-2, with 7 bases identical to TRBD1. V dropped 6 bases and J dropped 4; count of bases not matched to a gene: 2. The CDR3 totals 12 residues. Germline V gives CDR1 LGHDT, CDR2 YNNKEL (reference sequence). The CDR3: CASRGTAYGYTF. As DNA, the CDR3 is TGTGCCAGCAGGGGGACAGCCTATGGCTACACCTTC.

The CDR3 coding sequence is TGTGCCAGCAGCCCCACGGCCGCCCCTCTCTACGAGCAGTACTTC. Protein product: CASSPTAAPLYEQYF. V and J are TRBV7-2 and TRBJ2-7; D gene uncertain. CDR1 is SGHTA, CDR2 FQGNSA, per germline. The V and J ends lost 5 bases and 3 bases respectively, with 17 bases between them. This CDR3 comprises 15 residues.

The V and J genes are TRBV7-9 and TRBJ1-4; 9 nucleotides line up with TRBD1. The CDR3 spans 16 residues. CDR1 SEHNR and CDR2 FQNEAQ come from the germline V gene (reference sequence). V lost 5 bases and J lost 8; bases outside the gene matches: 12. CDR3 residues: CASSVGGQGIGEKLFF. The DNA of the CDR3 is TGTGCCAGCAGCGTCGGAGGACAGGGGATAGGGGAAAAACTGTTTTTT.

The chain is built from TRBV28 and TRBJ1-1; the D gene is possibly TRBD1 (5 bases). The V gene lost 0 bases and the J gene lost 2 bases, with 19 bases spanning the gap. CDR1 and CDR2 (germline): MDHEN, SYDVKM. The CDR3 runs to 18 residues. The chain's CDR3 is CASSLWDIRSEVNTEAFF. In DNA, the CDR3 is TGTGCCAGCAGTTTATGGGACATTCGCTCTGAGGTTAACACTGAAGCTTTCTTT. Filled out from reference TRBV28 and TRBJ1-1, the complete variable domain reads DVKVTQSSRYLVKRTGEKVFLECVQDMDHENMFWYRQDPGLGLRLIYFSYDVKMKEKGDIPEGYSVSREKKERFSLILESASTNQTSMYLCASSLWDIRSEVNTEAFFGQGTRLTVV.

The DNA of the CDR3 is TGCGCCAGCAGCCAATACCTCAATCAGCCCCAGCATTTT. Amino acid sequence: CASSQYLNQPQHF. The rearrangement joins TRBV4-3 to TRBJ1-5; no reliable D call. Germline V gene sequence: CDR1 LGHNA, CDR2 YSLEER. V lost 2 bases and J lost 3, with 5 bases in between. The CDR3 spans 13 residues.

In regard to this clone: One junction end disagrees with the germline gene, perhaps due to a read error. This chain connects TRBV29-1 to TRBJ1-3; D is possibly TRBD1 (6 bases). From germline, CDR1 is SQVTM and CDR2 ANQGSEA. The CDR3 loop spans 13 amino acids. CDR3 DNA: TGCAGCGTTGACTCGGACAGCGGAAACGCCATATATTTT. Encoded protein: CSVDSDSGNAIYF.

V gene TRBV12-5 combines with J gene TRBJ1-5, with no clear D. V lost 0 bases, J lost 7 bases, and 1 base lay in between. The CDR3 sequence is 11 residues long. Germline V gives CDR1 LGHNT, CDR2 FRNRAP. The CDR3 nucleotides read TGTGCTAGTGGTTTGGTCCAGCCCCAGCATTTT. Encoded protein: CASGLVQPQHF. Supplemented by reference TRBV12-5 and TRBJ1-5, the full variable domain reads DARVTQTPRHKVTEMGQEVTMRCQPILGHNTVFWYRQTMMQGLELLAYFRNRAPLDDSGMPKDRFSAEMPDATLATLKIQPSEPRDSAVYFCASGLVQPQHFGDGTRLSIL.

In DNA form, the CDR3 reads TGTGCCAGCAGCGAGGGTCTTAATGAAAAACTGTTTTTT. It is translated as CASSEGLNEKLFF. The chain joins TRBV9 to TRBJ1-4; D call uncertain. CDR3 size: 13 residues. V lost 3 bases and J lost 4, with 7 bases in between. Per germline, CDR1 SGDLS and CDR2 YYNGEE.

This chain links TRBV4-2 with TRBJ1-4, with TRBD1 identical over 9 bases. The CDR3 length is 16 residues. The V gene's germline CDR1 is LGHNA and CDR2 YNFKEQ. The trim removed 0 bases at V and 8 bases at J, leaving 7 bases unmatched. CDR3 sequence (DNA): TGTGCCAGCAGCCAAGATTGGGGACAGGGAGGGGAAAAACTGTTTTTT. Translating gives CASSQDWGQGGEKLFF.

Only a few counts were recorded for this clone. The chain couples TRBV28 to TRBJ1-4; TRBD1 might be the D (6 bases). Between the trimmed V and J ends, which lost 5 bases and 11 bases, there was a span of 12 bases. CDR3 length equals 12 residues. Germline V gene sequence: CDR1 MDHEN, CDR2 SYDVKM. The CDR3 bases are TGTGCCAGCAGTGACACAGGGAGGAAACTGTTTTTT. The encoded protein is CASSDTGRKLFF.

This chain uses TRBV27 with TRBJ1-2; possibly TRBD1 for D (5 bases). This CDR3 has 13 residues. CDR1 and CDR2 (germline): MNHEY, SMNVEV (reference sequence). Deletions cut 4 bases from V and 4 bases from J, with 10 bases between. The CDR3 protein is CASSSSGGYGYTF. CDR3 nucleotides: TGTGCCAGCAGTTCGTCGGGGGGCTATGGCTACACCTTC.

CDR3 in DNA: TGTGCCATCAAGGAGTCGGCAGGGGGCGCCGAGCAGTACTTC. Its translation: CAIKESAGGAEQYF. V gene TRBV10-3 combines with J gene TRBJ2-7; TRBD1 aligns across 8 bases. The CDR3 covers 14 residues. J lost 6 bases, V lost 7 bases, and 11 bases had no gene match. CDR1 and CDR2 (germline): ENHRY, SYGVKD.

The genes are TRBV2 and TRBJ1-2, with D possibly being TRBD1 (6 bases). Germline-derived CDR1 and CDR2 are SNHLY and FYNNEI. The length of the CDR3 is 13 residues. V was trimmed by 5 bases and J by 6 bases, leaving 13 bases between them. The CDR3 nucleotides are TGTGCCAGCAGTTTAGGGGGAAGTGATGGCTACACCTTC. This sequence encodes CASSLGGSDGYTF.

J is TRBJ1-5 and V is TRBV6-5; D possibly corresponds to TRBD1 (6 bases). From germline, CDR1 is MNHEY and CDR2 SVGAGI. The CDR3 is 15 amino acids. Trimming removed 2 bases from V and 3 bases from J, with 11 bases in between. The CDR3 bases are TGTGCCAGCAGTTACACCGGACAGTCCAATCAGCCCCAGCATTTT. Encoded protein: CASSYTGQSNQPQHF.

The CDR3 loop reads CASSLVLAYTYEQYF. DNA for the CDR3: TGTGCCAGCAGCTTAGTTCTAGCGTATACCTACGAGCAGTACTTC. The chain has TRBV7-8 and TRBJ2-7; the D gene is possibly TRBD2 (6 bases). CDR1 and CDR2 (germline): SGHVS, FQNEAQ. The CDR3 consists of 15 residues. V gave up 1 base and J gave up 2 bases, with 12 bases separating them.